This entry lists 30 T cell receptor beta chains sequenced from one sample in a study of T cells after yellow fever vaccination. TCRdb redid the calling of the 5' RACE reads with MiXCR, one entry per CDR3 protein. The sample contains hundreds of thousands of distinct CDR3 sequences, roughly 6.2% of which appear only once. The specimen was PBMCs, collected 5 days after the yellow fever booster vaccination. Receptor source: a man aged 30 to 45 who received the YFV17D yellow fever vaccine.

The CDR3 loop reads CASSPGDFGDTQYF. The CDR3 nucleotides are TGTGCCAGCAGCCCGGGCGACTTTGGCGATACGCAGTATTTT. This sequence joins TRBV9 and TRBJ2-3; no definite D call. V was cut by 4 bases and J by 6 bases, with 15 bases left in between. This CDR3 has 14 amino acids. The germline CDR1 and CDR2 sequences are SGDLS and YYNGEE.

This clonotype was seen many times. The chain couples TRBV7-6 to TRBJ2-1; maybe TRBD2 (5 bases). Germline V gene data show CDR1 as SGHVS and CDR2 as FNYEAQ. CDR3 size: 15 residues. The V end lost 0 bases, the J end lost 9 bases, and 15 bases lay between the germline ends. The CDR3 DNA reads as TGTGCCAGCAGCTTAGCGGCGGGCATACGGGGTGAGCAGTTCTTC. Translating gives CASSLAAGIRGEQFF.

The table lists this clonotype with many counts. The chain is built from TRBV3-1 and TRBJ2-7; maybe TRBD1 (6 bases). V dropped 3 bases and J dropped 3 bases, with 12 bases sitting between them. Germline CDR1 and CDR2: LGHDT and YNNKEL (reference sequence). The CDR3 contains 14 residues. The CDR3 region has the DNA TGTGCCAGCAGCCACAGGACAGACGACTACGAGCAGTACTTC. Translated, it gives CASSHRTDDYEQYF.

This chain's CDR3 is CASSLNLAGDTQYF. Here the CDR3 DNA reads TGTGCCAGCAGTTTAAACCTAGCGGGAGATACGCAGTATTTT. The chain employs TRBV28 and TRBJ2-3; TRBD2 matches 8 bases. There are 14 residues in the CDR3. Germline CDR1 reads MDHEN; CDR2 reads SYDVKM. With V trimmed by 2 bases and J by 5 bases, 3 bases remained unmatched. The full variable domain, completed using reference TRBV28 and TRBJ2-3, is DVKVTQSSRYLVKRTGEKVFLECVQDMDHENMFWYRQDPGLGLRLIYFSYDVKMKEKGDIPEGYSVSREKKERFSLILESASTNQTSMYLCASSLNLAGDTQYFGPGTRLTVL.

This clonotype was seen more than once but under ten times. V usage is TRBV20-1 and J usage is TRBJ1-1, with D perhaps matching TRBD1 (5 bases). CDR3 size: 15 residues. The V end lost 6 bases, the J end lost 1 base, and 18 bases lay between the germline ends. Germline loops: CDR1 DFQATT, CDR2 SNEGSKA (reference sequence). CDR3 coding DNA: TGCAGTGCGATATCTCCATGGGGCCAGAACACTGAAGCTTTCTTT. Its protein product is CSAISPWGQNTEAFF.

This clonotype occurred a few times. The chain couples TRBV7-6 to TRBJ2-7; D perhaps matches TRBD1 (6 bases). This CDR3 spans 13 amino acids. Germline V gene sequence: CDR1 SGHVS, CDR2 FNYEAQ. Deletions cut 7 bases from V and 2 bases from J, with 12 bases between. DNA for the CDR3: TGTGCCAGCACCCCCGGGACACCCTACGAGCAGTACTTC. It codes for CASTPGTPYEQYF.

The chain combines TRBV7-9 with TRBJ2-1; 8 positions agree with TRBD1. The trim removed 4 bases at V and 7 bases at J, leaving 12 bases unmatched. There are 16 residues in the CDR3. Germline V gene sequence: CDR1 SEHNR, CDR2 FQNEAQ (reference sequence). The CDR3 protein is CASSSGTGGSWNEQFF. The DNA of the CDR3 is TGTGCCAGCAGCTCTGGTACAGGGGGGTCATGGAATGAGCAGTTCTTC.

This clonotype was detected many times. The genes are TRBV7-3 and TRBJ2-7; 9 bases are shared with TRBD1. This CDR3 is 14 amino acids long. The germline gives CDR1 SGHTA, CDR2 FQGTGA. The V and J ends lost 5 bases and 1 base, in that order; junction bases with no gene match: 3. CDR3 nucleotide sequence: TGTGCCAGCAGCCCGGACAGGGGTTCCTACGAGCAGTACTTC. It yields the protein CASSPDRGSYEQYF.

This clonotype has only a few counts. V gene TRBV5-5 combines with J gene TRBJ1-4; TRBD1 matches at 9 bases. The CDR3 spans 15 residues. V shed 2 bases, J shed 8 bases, and the junction held 7 bases outside the gene matches. Germline lookup yields CDR1 SGHKS and CDR2 YYEKEE (reference sequence). In nucleotides, the CDR3 is TGTGCCAGCAGCTTTGGGACAGGGAGTAAGGAAAAACTGTTTTTT. This gives the protein CASSFGTGSKEKLFF.

This clonotype appeared many times. V is TRBV6-1 and J is TRBJ2-7; TRBD2 matches at 10 bases. With V trimmed by 6 bases and J by 7 bases, 12 bases remained unmatched. This CDR3 has 15 residues. The V gene's germline CDR1 is MNHNS and CDR2 SASEGT. The CDR3, as DNA: TGTGCCAGCAGAGCTCGAACTAGCGGGACGAGAGAGCAGTACTTC. It yields the protein CASRARTSGTREQYF.

CDR3 sequence (DNA): TGTGCCAGCAGCCAGACTAGCGGGAGGAGATCTGGGGCCAACGTCCTGACTTTC. This encodes CASSQTSGRRSGANVLTF. The chain combines TRBV4-2 with TRBJ2-6; 13 positions agree with TRBD2. The CDR3 is 18 residues long. V trimming: 3 bases; J trimming: 1 base; junction bases outside the gene matches: 3. Germline V CDR1 and CDR2: LGHNA, YNFKEQ.

The rearrangement uses TRBV20-1 and TRBJ2-7, with TRBD2 as a possible D gene (6 bases). The CDR3 contains 15 residues. Trimming removed 4 bases at V and 0 bases at J, with 16 bases between. CDR1 and CDR2 (germline): DFQATT, SNEGSKA (reference sequence). The CDR3 sequence: CSANSGSGSSYEQYF. In DNA form, the CDR3 reads TGCAGTGCTAACTCCGGGAGCGGTAGCTCCTACGAGCAGTACTTC.

This clonotype occurred a few times. The rearrangement links TRBV12-3 or TRBV12-4 to TRBJ2-5; TRBD2 is a possible D gene (6 bases). V dropped 6 bases and J dropped 4 bases, with 27 bases sitting between them. This CDR3 spans 18 amino acids. This CDR3 reads CASRPSVLAGRSRETQYF. The CDR3 region has the DNA TGTGCCAGCAGACCCTCGGTTCTTGCGGGACGATCCAGAGAGACCCAGTACTTC.

This clonotype showed up just a few times. This chain connects TRBV4-3 to TRBJ2-6; 7 bases agree with TRBD2. CDR3 length equals 15 residues. From germline, CDR1 is LGHNA and CDR2 YSLEER. The V segment lost 6 bases and the J segment 3 bases; nucleotides outside the gene matches: 5. The CDR3, as DNA: TGCGCCAGCAGACGCACGGGAGGTGGGGCCAACGTCCTGACTTTC. It specifies CASRRTGGGANVLTF.

Ten or more counts support this clonotype. The gene calls are TRBV5-1 and TRBJ2-3; D is uncertain. Trimming cost V 4 bases and J 0 bases, with 6 bases left between them. The CDR3 runs to 13 residues. Per the germline V gene, CDR1 is SGHRS and CDR2 is YFSETQ. DNA for the CDR3: TGCGCCAGCAGCCGACGGAGCACAGATACGCAGTATTTT. Translation gives CASSRRSTDTQYF.

The rearrangement links TRBV20-1 to TRBJ2-5; D is undetermined. The CDR3 extends over 12 amino acids. Trimming took 6 bases from V and 5 from J, leaving 13 bases between them. Germline V CDR1 and CDR2: DFQATT, SNEGSKA (reference sequence). The chain's CDR3 is CSAQTPQETQYF. In DNA form, the CDR3 reads TGCAGTGCCCAGACCCCTCAGGAGACCCAGTACTTC.

This clonotype was seen only a few times. The chain has TRBV29-1 and TRBJ2-1; 7 nucleotides line up with TRBD1. Trimming took 0 bases from V and 0 from J; bases not matched to a gene: 5. CDR1 and CDR2 (germline): SQVTM, ANQGSEA. The CDR3 is 16 amino acids. CDR3 nucleotides: TGCAGCGTTGAAGACGGGACAGCTAGCTCCTACAATGAGCAGTTCTTC. Protein sequence: CSVEDGTASSYNEQFF.

The V and J genes are TRBV7-2 and TRBJ2-2; weak D call: TRBD1 (5 bases). Germline V CDR1 and CDR2: SGHTA, FQGNSA. Trimming pared 4 bases from V and 6 bases from J, leaving 12 bases between. This CDR3 has 14 amino acids. The CDR3 region is CASSSGRGSGELFF. In nucleotides, the CDR3 is TGTGCCAGCAGCTCCGGTAGGGGATCCGGGGAGCTGTTTTTT.

This clonotype turned up a few times. The genes are TRBV24-1 and TRBJ2-1; D gene unclear. The germline gives CDR1 KGHDR, CDR2 SFDVKD. The CDR3 has 11 residues. V was pared by 6 bases and J by 7 bases, with 6 bases between. DNA for the CDR3: TGTGCCACCAGTAGCTGGAATGAGCAGTTCTTC. Amino acid sequence: CATSSWNEQFF.

This clonotype came up a few times. The chain combines TRBV12-3 or TRBV12-4 with TRBJ1-2; tentatively, D is TRBD1 (5 bases). The CDR3 runs to 13 residues. The V end was cut by 5 bases, the J end by 3 bases, with 10 bases between. CDR3 region: CASSPRDHYGYTF. CDR3 sequence (DNA): TGTGCCAGCAGTCCTAGGGACCACTATGGCTACACCTTC.

This clonotype showed up just a few times. This chain joins TRBV20-1 and TRBJ2-2, with 7 bases that match TRBD1. This CDR3 spans 13 amino acids. V gave up 5 bases and J gave up 1 base; unmatched junction bases: 1. CDR1 is DFQATT, CDR2 SNEGSKA, per germline (reference sequence). The CDR3 bases are TGCAGTGCTGGGGACAGGAACACCGGGGAGCTGTTTTTT. It is translated as CSAGDRNTGELFF.

The chain employs TRBV5-1 and TRBJ2-2, with 7 bases that match TRBD1. This CDR3 comprises 15 residues. Germline V gene data show CDR1 as SGHRS and CDR2 as YFSETQ. Trimming at V came to 0 bases and at J to 2 bases, leaving 1 base not matched to a gene. The CDR3 DNA sequence: TGCGCCAGCAGCTTGGGGGACAGCAACACCGGGGAGCTGTTTTTT. This translates into CASSLGDSNTGELFF.

This clonotype was seen repeatedly, ten times or more. The chain recombines TRBV5-1 with TRBJ2-1; possibly TRBD2 for D (5 bases). Germline V gene data show CDR1 as SGHRS and CDR2 as YFSETQ. The CDR3 length is 12 residues. V was trimmed by 9 bases and J by 5 bases, leaving 12 bases between them. The CDR3 region is CATLTNHNEQFF. CDR3 DNA: TGCGCCACCCTGACTAACCACAATGAGCAGTTCTTC.

This clonotype was counted many times. An end of the junction differs from the germline gene, which may be a read error. This sequence joins TRBV2 and TRBJ2-7; D call uncertain. The CDR3 is made up of 11 amino acids. Germline CDR1 and CDR2: SNHLY and FYNNEI. The CDR3 reads CASSEAPTANF. The CDR3 DNA reads TGTGCCAGCAGTGAAGCGCCGACTGCCAACTTC.

This clonotype was found a few times. The chain has TRBV15 and TRBJ2-6; tentatively, D is TRBD1 (6 bases). The CDR3 sequence is 17 residues long. Germline values: CDR1 LNHNV, CDR2 YYDKDF (reference sequence). Trimming cost V 5 bases and J 4 bases, with 18 bases left between them. In nucleotides, the CDR3 is TGTGCCACCAGCTCTCCCCTGGGGGCGCGGGGGGCCAACGTCCTGACTTTC. It encodes CATSSPLGARGANVLTF. Complete variable domain (other parts from reference TRBV15 and TRBJ2-6): DAMVIQNPRYQVTQFGKPVTLSCSQTLNHNVMYWYQQKSSQAPKLLFHYYDKDFNNEADTPDNFQSRRPNTSFCFLDIRSPGLGDTAMYLCATSSPLGARGANVLTFGAGSRLTVL.

The chain's CDR3 is CATSASGVGMGTDTQYF. The CDR3 DNA reads as TGTGCCACCAGCGCCTCAGGGGTTGGTATGGGGACAGATACGCAGTATTTT. The chain combines TRBV15 with TRBJ2-3; tentatively, D is TRBD1 (6 bases). Germline V gene data show CDR1 as LNHNV and CDR2 as YYDKDF (reference sequence). This CDR3 contains 17 residues. V dropped 5 bases and J dropped 3 bases, with 21 bases sitting between them.

Remarks on this clonotype: At one of its ends the junction is not consistent with the germline gene, which may arise from a read error. V and J are TRBV3-1 and TRBJ1-4; D is undetermined. This CDR3 region has 13 residues. Germline lookup yields CDR1 LGHDT and CDR2 YNNKEL (reference sequence). The CDR3 nucleotides read TGTGCCAGCAGGCAAGGTTTAGGTGAAAAACTGTTTTTT. Amino acids: CASRQGLGEKLFF.

This clonotype was seen only a few times. V usage is TRBV11-2 and J usage is TRBJ2-5; D remains ambiguous. Trimming pared 5 bases from V and 2 bases from J, leaving 12 bases between. Germline lookup yields CDR1 SGHAT and CDR2 FQNNGV. There are 14 residues in the CDR3. The CDR3 reads CASSPFADQETQYF. The DNA of the CDR3 is TGTGCCAGCAGCCCGTTTGCGGATCAAGAGACCCAGTACTTC. Full variable domain (rest looked up from reference TRBV11-2 and TRBJ2-5): EAGVAQSPRYKIIEKRQSVAFWCNPISGHATLYWYQQILGQGPKLLIQFQNNGVVDDSQLPKDRFSAERLKGVDSTLKIQPAKLEDSAVYLCASSPFADQETQYFGPGTRLLVL.

V is TRBV25-1 and J is TRBJ2-7; D is ambiguous. Trimming left V 1 base short and J 4 bases short, with 5 bases between. This CDR3 comprises 12 residues. Germline assignment: CDR1 MGHDK and CDR2 SYGVNS. The CDR3 loop reads CASSESVYEQYF. The DNA for the CDR3 is TGTGCCAGCAGTGAATCTGTTTACGAGCAGTACTTC.

V is TRBV10-3 and J is TRBJ2-3; 9 bases line up with TRBD2. The CDR3 has 14 residues. Germline CDR1 ENHRY, CDR2 SYGVKD. The ends lost 8 bases at V and 1 base at J; junction bases unmatched: 4. The CDR3 DNA reads as TGTGCCATCGGGTGGACTAGCGGCACAGATACGCAGTATTTT. Translating gives CAIGWTSGTDTQYF.